Listed here are 16 T cell receptor beta chains from one sample, sequenced in a study of T cell responses to AZD1222 COVID-19 vaccine. Produced via immunoSEQ multiplex PCR; TCRdb's table is partial and in-frame only. The table shows more than 110,000 clones, with roughly 90% occurring only once. Sequencing used peripheral blood, obtained on day 0 of AZD1222 vaccination. These receptors were obtained from an adult in good health.

The gene calls are TRBV24-1 and TRBJ2-1, with TRBD2 matching over 11 bases. The ends lost 4 bases at V and 0 bases at J; junction bases unmatched: 13. There are 20 residues in the CDR3. Germline V gives CDR1 KGHDR, CDR2 SFDVKD. The CDR3 nucleotides are TGTGCCACCAGTGACCCCGGGACTAGCGGCTCCCGGAGCTCCTACAATGAGCAGTTCTTC. Translated, it gives CATSDPGTSGSRSSYNEQFF.

This chain connects TRBV12-3 or TRBV12-4 to TRBJ2-7, with D tentatively TRBD1 (5 bases). This CDR3 is 12 amino acids long. V shed 7 bases and J shed 0 bases, with 7 bases lying between them. This CDR3 reads CASMDISYEQYF. The CDR3 DNA reads TGTGCCAGCATGGACATCTCCTACGAGCAGTACTTC.

The V call is TRBV27, the J call TRBJ1-6; no clear D. V gave up 6 bases and J gave up 9 bases, with 18 bases separating them. This CDR3 has 15 residues. Looked up from germline, CDR1 is MNHEY and CDR2 is SMNVEV (reference sequence). CDR3 loop: CASRPHWQASSPLHF. The CDR3 DNA reads as TGTGCCAGCAGGCCTCATTGGCAGGCGAGTTCACCCCTCCACTTT.

The rearrangement links TRBV7-9 to TRBJ2-3; D gene uncertain. The CDR3 totals 13 residues. CDR1 and CDR2 from the germline V gene are SEHNR and FQNEAQ (reference sequence). Trimming cost V 0 bases and J 0 bases, with 1 base left between them. CDR3 protein: CASSLASTDTQYF. The CDR3 coding sequence is TGTGCCAGCAGCTTAGCTAGCACAGATACGCAGTATTTT.

This chain joins TRBV28 and TRBJ1-5; no reliable D call. This CDR3 spans 15 amino acids. Trimming removed 5 bases from V and 2 bases from J, with 13 bases in between. The germline V gene encodes CDR1 MDHEN and CDR2 SYDVKM. The chain's CDR3 is CASSHVKAGNQPQHF. Written as DNA, the CDR3 is TGTGCCAGCAGTCACGTGAAGGCTGGCAATCAGCCCCAGCATTTT.

This clone has only one observation. Germline and junction disagree at one end, which may indicate a read error. The gene calls are TRBV3-1 (or the pseudogene TRBV3-2) and TRBJ1-1; D remains unclear. Germline V lookup: CDR1 LGHDT, CDR2 YNNKEL (reference sequence). The CDR3 is 13 amino acids. DNA for the CDR3: TGTGCCAGCAGACAAGGGATAACCCGGAAAGCTTTCTTT. As protein: CASRQGITRKAFF.

This clone occurred once. The chain links TRBV6-5 to TRBJ1-6; 7 bases line up with TRBD1. V lost 10 bases and J lost 5; bases outside the gene matches: 8. This CDR3 region has 14 residues. The germline V gene has CDR1 MNHEY and CDR2 SVGAGI. As DNA, the CDR3 is TGTGCCACCTGGCAGGGGGTCGATAATTCACCCCTCCACTTT. It specifies CATWQGVDNSPLHF.

In regard to this clone: Other DNA sequences in the same sample also yield this CDR3. This chain joins TRBV29-1 and TRBJ2-7; 7 nucleotides align to TRBD1. Trimming cost V 3 bases and J 2 bases; bases outside gene matches: 1. Germline-derived CDR1 and CDR2 are SQVTM and ANQGSEA. CDR3 length: 12 amino acids. CDR3 DNA: TGCAGCGTTGAGACAGGGACCTACGAGCAGTACTTC. This sequence encodes CSVETGTYEQYF.

This rearrangement joins TRBV4-3 to TRBJ1-4, with no clear D. Between the trimmed V and J ends, which lost 0 bases and 12 bases, there was a span of 17 bases. The germline V gene has CDR1 LGHNA and CDR2 YSLEER. This CDR3 is built from 15 residues. The CDR3: CASSQDVGDPPELFF. The CDR3 nucleotides read TGCGCCAGCAGCCAAGATGTGGGCGATCCCCCGGAACTGTTTTTT.

This clone was counted between two and nine times. This rearrangement joins TRBV27 to TRBJ1-2; a weak D match, TRBD1 (5 bases). Germline-derived CDR1 and CDR2 are MNHEY and SMNVEV (reference sequence). Trimming removed 4 bases from V and 2 bases from J, with 14 bases in between. The CDR3 sequence is 15 residues long. CDR3 sequence: CASSSALGRNYGYTF. For the CDR3, the DNA is TGTGCCAGCAGTTCAGCCCTGGGGCGAAACTATGGCTACACCTTC.

J is TRBJ2-5 and V is TRBV5-4, with 8 bases lining up with TRBD2. V trimming: 2 bases; J trimming: 3 bases; junction bases outside the gene matches: 0. The CDR3 length is 13 residues. The V gene's germline CDR1 is SGHNT and CDR2 YYREEE (reference sequence). CDR3 nucleotides: TGTGCCAGCAGCTTACTAGCGGAAGAGACCCAGTACTTC. Its translation is CASSLLAEETQYF.

This chain uses TRBV19 with TRBJ2-5; 8 positions match TRBD1. V shed 1 base, J shed 1 base, and the junction held 2 bases outside the gene matches. CDR1 and CDR2 from the germline V gene are LNHDA and SQIVND (reference sequence). This CDR3 contains 15 residues. The CDR3 DNA follows: TGTGCCAGTAGTATAGTAGGGACAGGCCAAGAGACCCAGTACTTC. This codes for CASSIVGTGQETQYF.

DNA for the CDR3: TGCGCCAGAGGGACAGGGACTACCGGGGAGCTGTTTTTT. Protein: CARGTGTTGELFF. The genes are TRBV23-1 and TRBJ2-2; 9 bases are shared with TRBD1. TRBV23-1 is an open reading frame, and its role is uncertain. The CDR3 length is 13 residues. V trimming: 9 bases; J trimming: 5 bases; junction bases outside the gene matches: 4.

This chain links TRBV6-5 with TRBJ1-2; TRBD1 matches at 7 bases. Germline trimming cut 10 bases from V and 2 bases from J; bases unmatched to any gene: 4. Per germline, CDR1 MNHEY and CDR2 SVGAGI. This CDR3 region has 12 residues. The CDR3: CATRTGNYGYTF. CDR3 DNA: TGTGCCACCAGGACAGGAAACTATGGCTACACCTTC.

This chain links TRBV5-8 with TRBJ2-1; maybe TRBD2 (6 bases). The CDR3 has 16 residues. Trimming cost V 2 bases and J 9 bases, with 21 bases left between them. Germline-derived CDR1 and CDR2 are SGHTS and YDEGEE. The CDR3 DNA reads as TGTGCCAGCAGCTTAGGTTCAGGGCGGAGGGGATTTGAGCAGTTCTTC. Residues: CASSLGSGRRGFEQFF.

The chain uses TRBV27 and TRBJ2-1; D possibly matches TRBD1 or TRBD2 (5 bases each). CDR3 length: 17 amino acids. V was shortened by 2 bases and J by 2 bases, with 16 bases between the two germline ends. Germline lookup yields CDR1 MNHEY and CDR2 SMNVEV (reference sequence). The CDR3 nucleotides are TGTGCCAGCAGTTTAATTCGGGACCTCCCTCCCTACAATGAGCAGTTCTTC. It is translated as CASSLIRDLPPYNEQFF.